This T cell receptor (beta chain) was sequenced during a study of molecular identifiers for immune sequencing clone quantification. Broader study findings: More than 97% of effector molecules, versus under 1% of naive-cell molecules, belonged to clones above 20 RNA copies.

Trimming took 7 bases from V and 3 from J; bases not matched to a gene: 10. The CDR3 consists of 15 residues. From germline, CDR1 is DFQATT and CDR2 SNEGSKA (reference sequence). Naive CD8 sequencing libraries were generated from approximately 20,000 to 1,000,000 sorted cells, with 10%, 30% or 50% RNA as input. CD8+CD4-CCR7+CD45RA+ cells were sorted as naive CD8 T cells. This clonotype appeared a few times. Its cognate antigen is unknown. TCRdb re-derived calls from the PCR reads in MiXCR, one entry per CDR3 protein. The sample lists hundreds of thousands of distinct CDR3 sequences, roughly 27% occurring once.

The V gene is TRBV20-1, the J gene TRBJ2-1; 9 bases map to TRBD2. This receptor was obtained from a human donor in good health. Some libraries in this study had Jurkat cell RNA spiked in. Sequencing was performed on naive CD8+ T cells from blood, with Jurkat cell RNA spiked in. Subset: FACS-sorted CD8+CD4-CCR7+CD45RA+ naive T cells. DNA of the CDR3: TGCAGTGTTTGGCGGGAGGGGGGAGTCTACAATGAGCAGTTCTTC. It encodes CSVWREGGVYNEQFF.